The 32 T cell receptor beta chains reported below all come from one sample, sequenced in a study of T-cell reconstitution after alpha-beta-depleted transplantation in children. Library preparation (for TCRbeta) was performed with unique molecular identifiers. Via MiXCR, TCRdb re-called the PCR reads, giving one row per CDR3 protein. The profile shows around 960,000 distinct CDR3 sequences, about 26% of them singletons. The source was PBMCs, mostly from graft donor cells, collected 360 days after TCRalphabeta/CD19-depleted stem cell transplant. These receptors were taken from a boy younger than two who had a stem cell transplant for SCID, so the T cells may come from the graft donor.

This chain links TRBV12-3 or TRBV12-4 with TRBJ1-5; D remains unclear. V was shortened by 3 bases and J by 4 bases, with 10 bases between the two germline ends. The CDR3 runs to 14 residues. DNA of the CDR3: TGTGCCAGCAGTTTCCGTCTGGGAAATCAGCCCCAGCATTTT. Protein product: CASSFRLGNQPQHF.

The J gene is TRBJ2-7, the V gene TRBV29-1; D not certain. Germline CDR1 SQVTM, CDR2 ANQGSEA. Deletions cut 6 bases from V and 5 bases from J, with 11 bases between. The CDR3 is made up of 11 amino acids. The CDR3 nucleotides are TGCAGCGTGGTCTACGTCCACGAGCAGTACTTC. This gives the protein CSVVYVHEQYF.

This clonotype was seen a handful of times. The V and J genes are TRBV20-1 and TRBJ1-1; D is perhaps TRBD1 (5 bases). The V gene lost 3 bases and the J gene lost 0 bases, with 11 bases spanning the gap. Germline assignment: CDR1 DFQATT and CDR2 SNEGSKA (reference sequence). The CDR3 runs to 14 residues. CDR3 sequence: CSASRGEMNTEAFF. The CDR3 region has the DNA TGCAGTGCTAGTAGGGGAGAGATGAACACTGAAGCTTTCTTT.

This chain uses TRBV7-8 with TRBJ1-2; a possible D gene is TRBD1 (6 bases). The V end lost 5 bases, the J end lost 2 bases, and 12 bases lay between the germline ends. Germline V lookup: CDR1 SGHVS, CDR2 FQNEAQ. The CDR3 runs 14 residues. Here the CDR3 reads CASSQKQGNYGYTF. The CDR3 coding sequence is TGTGCCAGCAGCCAGAAGCAGGGGAACTATGGCTACACCTTC.

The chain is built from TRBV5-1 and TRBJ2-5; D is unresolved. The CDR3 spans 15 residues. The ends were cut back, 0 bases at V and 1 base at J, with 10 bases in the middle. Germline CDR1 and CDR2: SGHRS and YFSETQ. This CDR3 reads CASSLGKGLQETQYF. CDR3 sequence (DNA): TGCGCCAGCAGCTTGGGGAAGGGCCTCCAAGAGACCCAGTACTTC.

In DNA form, the CDR3 reads TGCAGTGCTAGAGTGTCCAGCAGCGCGGAGACCCAGTACTTC. Its translation: CSARVSSSAETQYF. This chain connects TRBV20-1 to TRBJ2-5; no clear D. V was cut by 1 base and J by 5 bases, with 14 bases left in between. CDR1 is DFQATT, CDR2 SNEGSKA, per germline (reference sequence). The CDR3 is 14 residues long.

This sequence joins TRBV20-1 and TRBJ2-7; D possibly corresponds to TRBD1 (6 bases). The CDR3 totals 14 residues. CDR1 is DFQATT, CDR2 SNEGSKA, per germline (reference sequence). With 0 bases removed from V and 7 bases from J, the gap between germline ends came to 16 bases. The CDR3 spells CSARDGRQVGEQYF. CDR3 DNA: TGCAGTGCTAGAGACGGGCGACAGGTGGGAGAGCAGTACTTC.

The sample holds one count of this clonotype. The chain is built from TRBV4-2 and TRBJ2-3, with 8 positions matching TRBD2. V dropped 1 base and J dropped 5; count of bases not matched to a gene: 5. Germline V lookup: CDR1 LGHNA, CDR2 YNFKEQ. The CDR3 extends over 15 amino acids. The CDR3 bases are TGTGCCAGCAGCCAAGTGCGGGGGGACGGAGATACGCAGTATTTT. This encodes CASSQVRGDGDTQYF.

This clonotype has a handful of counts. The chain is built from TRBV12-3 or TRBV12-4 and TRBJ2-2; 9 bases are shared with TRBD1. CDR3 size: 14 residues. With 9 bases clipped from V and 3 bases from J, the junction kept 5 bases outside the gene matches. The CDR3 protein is CASHRGPDTGELFF. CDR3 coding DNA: TGTGCCAGTCACAGGGGGCCCGACACCGGGGAGCTGTTTTTT.

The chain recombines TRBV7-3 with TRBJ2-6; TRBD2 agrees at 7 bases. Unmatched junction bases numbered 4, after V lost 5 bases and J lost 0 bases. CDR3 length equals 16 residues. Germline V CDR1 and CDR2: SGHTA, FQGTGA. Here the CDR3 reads CASSKSGGSGANVLTF. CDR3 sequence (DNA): TGTGCCAGCAGCAAGTCGGGGGGCTCTGGGGCCAACGTCCTGACTTTC.

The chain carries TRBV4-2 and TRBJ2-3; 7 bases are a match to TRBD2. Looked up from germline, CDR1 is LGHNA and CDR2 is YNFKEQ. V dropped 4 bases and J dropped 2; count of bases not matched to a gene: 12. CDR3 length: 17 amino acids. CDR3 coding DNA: TGTGCCAGCAGCCCCGCGGTTGGGCGGGGGACCACAGATACGCAGTATTTT. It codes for CASSPAVGRGTTDTQYF.

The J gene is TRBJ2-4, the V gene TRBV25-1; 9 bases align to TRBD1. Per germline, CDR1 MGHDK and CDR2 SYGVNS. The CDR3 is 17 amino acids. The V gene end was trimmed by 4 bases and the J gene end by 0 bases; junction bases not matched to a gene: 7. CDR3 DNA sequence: TGTGCCAGCAGTGCCGGACAGGGGTTTATAGCCAAAAACATTCAGTACTTC. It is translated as CASSAGQGFIAKNIQYF. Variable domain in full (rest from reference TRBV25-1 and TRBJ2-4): EADIYQTPRYLVIGTGKKITLECSQTMGHDKMYWYQQDPGMELHLIHYSYGVNSTEKGDLSSESTVSRIRTEHFPLTLESARPSHTSQYLCASSAGQGFIAKNIQYFGAGTRLSVL.

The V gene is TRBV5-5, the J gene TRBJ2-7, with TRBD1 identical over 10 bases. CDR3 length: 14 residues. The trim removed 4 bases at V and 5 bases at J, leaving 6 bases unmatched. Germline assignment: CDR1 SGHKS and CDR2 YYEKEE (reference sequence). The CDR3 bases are TGTGCCAGCAGCCGGACAGGGGGTCACCACGAGCAGTACTTC. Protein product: CASSRTGGHHEQYF.

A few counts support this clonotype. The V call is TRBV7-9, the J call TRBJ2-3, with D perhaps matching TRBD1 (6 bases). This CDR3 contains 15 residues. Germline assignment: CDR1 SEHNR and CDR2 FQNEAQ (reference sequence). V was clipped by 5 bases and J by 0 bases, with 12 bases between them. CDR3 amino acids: CASSPRQVSTDTQYF. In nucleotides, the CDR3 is TGTGCCAGCAGCCCCAGACAGGTCAGCACAGATACGCAGTATTTT.

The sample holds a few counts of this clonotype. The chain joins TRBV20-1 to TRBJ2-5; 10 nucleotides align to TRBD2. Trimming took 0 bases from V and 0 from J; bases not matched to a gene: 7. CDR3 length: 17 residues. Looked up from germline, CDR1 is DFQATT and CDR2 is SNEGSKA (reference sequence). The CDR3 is CSARDQRSGGYQETQYF. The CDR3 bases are TGCAGTGCTAGAGATCAACGTAGCGGGGGGTACCAAGAGACCCAGTACTTC.

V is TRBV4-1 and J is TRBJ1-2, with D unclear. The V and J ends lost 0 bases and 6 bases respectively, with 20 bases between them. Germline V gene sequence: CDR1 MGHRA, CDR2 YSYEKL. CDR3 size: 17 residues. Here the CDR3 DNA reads TGCGCCAGCAGCCAAGATTGGCCCCGGACCCCAATCGATGGCTACACCTTC. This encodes CASSQDWPRTPIDGYTF.

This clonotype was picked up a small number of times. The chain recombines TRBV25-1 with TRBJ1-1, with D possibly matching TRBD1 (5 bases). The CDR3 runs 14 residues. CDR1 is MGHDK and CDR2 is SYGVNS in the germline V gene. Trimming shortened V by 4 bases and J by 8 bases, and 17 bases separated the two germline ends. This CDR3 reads CASSGERRGREAFF. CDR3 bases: TGTGCCAGCAGTGGGGAACGACGGGGGAGAGAAGCTTTCTTT. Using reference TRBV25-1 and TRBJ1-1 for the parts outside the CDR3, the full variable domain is EADIYQTPRYLVIGTGKKITLECSQTMGHDKMYWYQQDPGMELHLIHYSYGVNSTEKGDLSSESTVSRIRTEHFPLTLESARPSHTSQYLCASSGERRGREAFFGQGTRLTVV.

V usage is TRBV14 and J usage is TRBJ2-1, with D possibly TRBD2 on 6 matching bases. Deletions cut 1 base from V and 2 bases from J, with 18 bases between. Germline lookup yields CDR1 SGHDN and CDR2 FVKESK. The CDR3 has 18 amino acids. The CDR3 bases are TGTGCCAGCAGCCAAGTGCCCTGGGGGGACGGTACCTACAATGAGCAGTTCTTC. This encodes CASSQVPWGDGTYNEQFF.

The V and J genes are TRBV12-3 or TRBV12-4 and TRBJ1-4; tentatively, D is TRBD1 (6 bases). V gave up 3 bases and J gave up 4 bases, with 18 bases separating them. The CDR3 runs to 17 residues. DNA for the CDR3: TGTGCCAGCAGTTTCCCTCAGCTTCGGGACAATAATGAAAAACTGTTTTTT. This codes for CASSFPQLRDNNEKLFF.

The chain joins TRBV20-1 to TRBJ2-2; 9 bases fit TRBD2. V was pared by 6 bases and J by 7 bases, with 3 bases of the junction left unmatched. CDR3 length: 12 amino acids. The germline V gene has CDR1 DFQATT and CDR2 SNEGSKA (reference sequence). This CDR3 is CSARRGGGELFF. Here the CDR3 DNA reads TGCAGTGCGAGGCGGGGGGGCGGGGAGCTGTTTTTT.

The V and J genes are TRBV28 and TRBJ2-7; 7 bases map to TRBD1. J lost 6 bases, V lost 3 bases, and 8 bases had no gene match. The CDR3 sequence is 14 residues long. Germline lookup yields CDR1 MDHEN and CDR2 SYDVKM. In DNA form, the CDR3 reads TGTGCCAGCAGTTTCCCCACAGGGGCGCCCGAGCAGTACTTC. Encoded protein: CASSFPTGAPEQYF.

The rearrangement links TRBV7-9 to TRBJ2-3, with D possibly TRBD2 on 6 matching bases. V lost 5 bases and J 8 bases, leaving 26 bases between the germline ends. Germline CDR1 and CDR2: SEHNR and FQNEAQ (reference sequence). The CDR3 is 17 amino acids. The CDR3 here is CASSPGPAGTPTGTQYF. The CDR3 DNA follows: TGTGCCAGCAGCCCAGGGCCGGCGGGGACCCCTACGGGTACGCAGTATTTT.

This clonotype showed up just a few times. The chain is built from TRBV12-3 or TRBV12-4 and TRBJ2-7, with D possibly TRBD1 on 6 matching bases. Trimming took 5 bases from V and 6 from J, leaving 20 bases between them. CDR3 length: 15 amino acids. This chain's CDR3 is CASSVRDTANSEQYF. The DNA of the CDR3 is TGTGCCAGCAGTGTCCGGGACACCGCCAACTCCGAGCAGTACTTC.

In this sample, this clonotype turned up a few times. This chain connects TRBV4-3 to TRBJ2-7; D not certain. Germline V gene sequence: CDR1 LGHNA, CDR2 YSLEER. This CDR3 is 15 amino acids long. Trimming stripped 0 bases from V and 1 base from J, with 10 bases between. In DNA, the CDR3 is TGCGCCAGCAGCCAAGAAGCCGGTGCTTCCTACGAGCAGTACTTC. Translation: CASSQEAGASYEQYF.

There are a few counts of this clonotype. In nucleotides, the CDR3 is TGTGCCAGCAGCTTAGGGGTTAGCCTCCTGAGGCGGTTCTTC. Translating it yields CASSLGVSLLRRFF. This chain connects TRBV7-8 to TRBJ2-1, with unresolved D. Germline V gene data show CDR1 as SGHVS and CDR2 as FQNEAQ. The CDR3 totals 14 residues. V lost 1 base to trimming and J lost 15 bases, with 19 bases between them.

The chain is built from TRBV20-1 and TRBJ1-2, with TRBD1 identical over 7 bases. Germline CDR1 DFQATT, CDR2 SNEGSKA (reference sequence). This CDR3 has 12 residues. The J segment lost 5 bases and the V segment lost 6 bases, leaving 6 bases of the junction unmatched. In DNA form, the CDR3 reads TGCAGTGCCGAAGGGACAGATTATGGCTACACCTTC. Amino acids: CSAEGTDYGYTF.

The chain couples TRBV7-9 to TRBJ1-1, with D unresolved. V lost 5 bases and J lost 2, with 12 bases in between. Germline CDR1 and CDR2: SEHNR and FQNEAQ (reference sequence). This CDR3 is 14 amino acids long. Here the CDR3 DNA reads TGTGCCAGCAGCCCGGGCTCCGATAACACTGAAGCTTTCTTT. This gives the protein CASSPGSDNTEAFF.

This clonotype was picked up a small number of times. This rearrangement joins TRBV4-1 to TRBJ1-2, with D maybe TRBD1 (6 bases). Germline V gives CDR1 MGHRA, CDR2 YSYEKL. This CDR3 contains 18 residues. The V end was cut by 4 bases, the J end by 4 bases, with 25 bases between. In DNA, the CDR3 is TGCGCCAGCAGCCCAGAGAACGCGGCCAGGGGAGAGGCCTATGGCTACACCTTC. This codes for CASSPENAARGEAYGYTF.

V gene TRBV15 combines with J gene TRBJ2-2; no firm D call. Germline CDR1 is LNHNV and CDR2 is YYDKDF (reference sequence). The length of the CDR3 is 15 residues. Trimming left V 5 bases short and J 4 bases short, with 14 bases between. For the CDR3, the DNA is TGTGCCACCAGCCTCCCCCTCCTGGGCACCGGGGAGCTGTTTTTT. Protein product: CATSLPLLGTGELFF.

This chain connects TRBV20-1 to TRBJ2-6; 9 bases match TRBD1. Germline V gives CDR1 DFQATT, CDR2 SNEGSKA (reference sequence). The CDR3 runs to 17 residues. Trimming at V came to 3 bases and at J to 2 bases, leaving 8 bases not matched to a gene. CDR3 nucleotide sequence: TGCAGTGCTAGTGCAGGGACAGGGAGCCCTGGGGCCAACGTCCTGACTTTC. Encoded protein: CSASAGTGSPGANVLTF.

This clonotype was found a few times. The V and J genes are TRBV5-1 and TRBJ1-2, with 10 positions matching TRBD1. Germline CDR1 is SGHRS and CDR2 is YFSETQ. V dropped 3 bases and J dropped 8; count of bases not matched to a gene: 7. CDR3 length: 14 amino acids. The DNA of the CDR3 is TGCGCCAGCAGCTCGGGACAGGGGAGTTCGGGCTACACCTTC. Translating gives CASSSGQGSSGYTF.

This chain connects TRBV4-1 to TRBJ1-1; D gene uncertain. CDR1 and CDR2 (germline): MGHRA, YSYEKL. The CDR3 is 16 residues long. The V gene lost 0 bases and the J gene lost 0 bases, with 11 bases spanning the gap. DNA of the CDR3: TGCGCCAGCAGCCAAGAGGGCGGGCGGGTGAACACTGAAGCTTTCTTT. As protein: CASSQEGGRVNTEAFF.